The 17 T cell receptor beta chains reported below all come from one sample, sequenced in a study of cytomegalovirus exposure and HLA in healthy donors. PCR amplification relied on 60 Vbeta primers (plus 13 Jbeta primers). This table comes from immunoSEQ multiplex PCR, and its TCRdb copy is limited to in-frame clones, with some not included. The sample has 120,000 or so clones, 80% seen once. The material sequenced was PBMCs. The source of these receptors is a man aged 30-40 years in good health and CMV-seropositive.

V is TRBV10-3 and J is TRBJ2-5, with D possibly matching TRBD2 (5 bases). The end of the DNA is better explained by TRBJ2-7, so the J call may be wrong. The CDR3 length is 12 residues. Germline V lookup: CDR1 ENHRY, CDR2 SYGVKD. CDR3 protein: CAISVSGNEQYF. The CDR3 DNA reads as TGTGCCATCAGTGTATCGGGGAACGAGCAGTACTTC.

V usage is TRBV11-2 and J usage is TRBJ2-1; the match to TRBD1 covers 7 bases. Germline CDR1 is SGHAT and CDR2 is FQNNGV. The CDR3 runs to 14 residues. The J segment lost 9 bases and the V segment lost 3 bases, leaving 8 bases of the junction unmatched. The CDR3 reads CASSLKDTGAEQFF. The CDR3 DNA is TGTGCCAGCAGCTTGAAAGACACAGGGGCTGAGCAGTTCTTC.

The V and J genes are TRBV19 and TRBJ2-7, with 7 bases that match TRBD2. J was trimmed by 2 bases and V by 5 bases; bases with no gene match: 12. Germline CDR1 and CDR2: LNHDA and SQIVND (reference sequence). The CDR3 covers 16 residues. The CDR3, as DNA: TGTGCCAGTAGTTTTGGGGGAACGGGAGGCGCCTACGAGCAGTACTTC. It encodes CASSFGGTGGAYEQYF.

The gene calls are TRBV6-1 and TRBJ2-7; 7 nucleotides line up with TRBD1. Trimming removed 3 bases from V and 5 bases from J; junction bases left unmatched: 4. The CDR3 covers 13 residues. Per germline, CDR1 MNHNS and CDR2 SASEGT. The chain's CDR3 is CASSEDRRDEQYF. The CDR3 coding sequence is TGTGCCAGCAGTGAGGACAGGCGGGACGAGCAGTACTTC.

The rearrangement links TRBV7-8 to TRBJ2-1; a possible D gene is TRBD2 (6 bases). From germline, CDR1 is SGHVS and CDR2 FQNEAQ. Trimming stripped 5 bases from V and 1 base from J, with 15 bases between. The CDR3 totals 16 residues. The CDR3 DNA follows: TGTGCCAGCAGCCACCTCCGTGCGGGATCCTACAATGAGCAGTTCTTC. Translating it yields CASSHLRAGSYNEQFF.

The rearrangement joins TRBV2 to TRBJ2-5, with a weak D call TRBD1 (6 bases). The CDR3 length is 15 residues. CDR1 SNHLY and CDR2 FYNNEI come from the germline V gene. The V and J ends lost 4 bases and 3 bases respectively, with 15 bases between them. In nucleotides, the CDR3 is TGTGCCAGCAGTGGACAAGGGACAAGAGAAGAGACCCAGTACTTC. Translating gives CASSGQGTREETQYF.

The chain recombines TRBV5-1 with TRBJ1-1; D may be TRBD1 (5 bases). V gave up 1 base and J gave up 0 bases, with 7 bases separating them. Germline-derived CDR1 and CDR2 are SGHRS and YFSETQ. This CDR3 contains 14 residues. DNA of the CDR3: TGCGCCAGCAGCTTGCTGACAGTGAACACTGAAGCTTTCTTT. Its protein is CASSLLTVNTEAFF.

The chain combines TRBV28 with TRBJ1-2; TRBD1 might be the D (5 bases). The length of the CDR3 is 15 residues. V gave up 3 bases and J gave up 3 bases, with 14 bases separating them. Germline V gives CDR1 MDHEN, CDR2 SYDVKM. In DNA, the CDR3 is TGTGCCAGCAGTTTTTGGGGCCATTTGGACTATGGCTACACCTTC. Its protein is CASSFWGHLDYGYTF.

The CDR3 region is CASGDRAMDEQYF. The CDR3 DNA follows: TGTGCCAGCGGGGACAGGGCAATGGACGAGCAGTACTTC. The gene calls are TRBV7-9 and TRBJ2-7; 9 bases agree with TRBD1. Germline lookup yields CDR1 SEHNR and CDR2 FQNEAQ (reference sequence). Trimming cost V 8 bases and J 5 bases; bases outside gene matches: 7. The CDR3 loop spans 13 amino acids.

For this clone: A junction boundary mismatches the germline segment, possibly from a read error. The CDR3: CSSSLGRGGYTF. The CDR3 nucleotides read TGTTCCAGCAGCTTAGGGAGAGGGGGCTACACCTTC. This chain joins TRBV7-9 and TRBJ1-2; D ambiguous. This CDR3 spans 12 amino acids. Germline V gene lookup returns CDR1 SEHNR and CDR2 FQNEAQ (reference sequence).

The rearrangement links TRBV13 to TRBJ1-2; D may be TRBD1 (5 bases). The CDR3 spans 12 residues. Germline CDR1 and CDR2: PRHDT and FYEKMQ (reference sequence). V lost 6 bases and J 8 bases, leaving 13 bases between the germline ends. The CDR3 spells CASSSQGTGYTF. CDR3 sequence (DNA): TGTGCCAGCAGTTCCCAGGGTACCGGCTACACCTTC. Filled out from reference TRBV13 and TRBJ1-2, the complete variable domain reads AAGVIQSPRHLIKEKRETATLKCYPIPRHDTVYWYQQGPGQDPQFLISFYEKMQSDKGSIPDRFSAQQFSDYHSELNMSSLELGDSALYFCASSSQGTGYTFGSGTRLTVV.

The rearrangement links TRBV6-4 to TRBJ1-1, with a possible D match to TRBD1 (5 bases). CDR1 and CDR2 from the germline V gene are MRHNA and SNTAGT. V was shortened by 2 bases and J by 11 bases, with 15 bases between the two germline ends. The CDR3 totals 13 residues. This CDR3 is CASSDGTLRGAFF. The CDR3 coding sequence is TGTGCCAGCAGTGACGGGACTCTTCGGGGGGCTTTCTTT.

CDR3 region: CASTGTAPNQPQHF. Here the CDR3 DNA reads TGTGCCAGCACCGGGACAGCGCCCAATCAGCCCCAGCATTTT. The V and J genes are TRBV6-1 and TRBJ1-5; 7 bases map to TRBD1. V shed 7 bases, J shed 3 bases, and the junction held 6 bases outside the gene matches. Germline lookup yields CDR1 MNHNS and CDR2 SASEGT. This CDR3 is 14 amino acids long.

The rearrangement links TRBV6-6 to TRBJ2-1; a possible D gene is TRBD2 (6 bases). V lost 7 bases to trimming and J lost 0 bases, with 10 bases between them. This CDR3 is built from 14 residues. Looked up from germline, CDR1 is MNHNY and CDR2 is SVGAGI (reference sequence). The CDR3 loop is CASNLGGSYNEQFF. CDR3 coding DNA: TGTGCCAGCAACCTGGGGGGCTCCTACAATGAGCAGTTCTTC.

The CDR3 DNA follows: TGTGCCAGCAGCTTATCCCGGGACAGGGGTAGTAATGAAAAACTGTTTTTT. The encoded protein is CASSLSRDRGSNEKLFF. The rearrangement links TRBV7-9 to TRBJ1-4; 10 nucleotides match TRBD1. J gave up 4 bases and V 2 bases, and 7 bases lay outside the gene matches. CDR1 is SEHNR, CDR2 FQNEAQ, per germline (reference sequence). This CDR3 is 17 amino acids long. Supplemented by reference TRBV7-9 and TRBJ1-4, the full variable domain reads DTGVSQNPRHKITKRGQNVTFRCDPISEHNRLYWYRQTLGQGPEFLTYFQNEAQLEKSRLLSDRFSAERPKGSFSTLEIQRTEQGDSAMYLCASSLSRDRGSNEKLFFGSGTQLSVL.

This clone was detected a few times. The chain employs TRBV15 and TRBJ2-5, with 9 bases that match TRBD1. The CDR3 is 15 amino acids. Per the germline V gene, CDR1 is LNHNV and CDR2 is YYDKDF (reference sequence). The V gene end was trimmed by 1 base and the J gene end by 4 bases; junction bases not matched to a gene: 4. The chain's CDR3 is CATSRGQGDGETQYF. The CDR3 nucleotides are TGTGCCACCAGCAGAGGACAGGGGGATGGAGAGACCCAGTACTTC.

The genes are TRBV5-6 and TRBJ2-7, with TRBD1 matching 7 bases. The CDR3 runs 15 residues. Germline V gene data show CDR1 as SGHDT and CDR2 as YYEEEE. J lost 0 bases, V lost 1 base, and 4 bases had no gene match. CDR3 sequence (DNA): TGTGCCAGCAGCTTGTATGGGACAGCCTCCTACGAGCAGTACTTC. Protein: CASSLYGTASYEQYF.